This TCR beta chain was observed in a study of shared clonotypes between healthy human individuals. Germline V gives CDR1 MNHEY, CDR2 SMNVEV (reference sequence). V gave up 6 bases and J gave up 4 bases; unmatched junction bases: 6. The CDR3 has 14 amino acids. This clone appeared a single time. The sample has other DNA sequences that encode this CDR3 too. CD45RO-negative CD8 cells positively selected for CCR7 made up the naive population, which excluded terminally differentiated effector memory CD45RA+ cells. Assay: immunoSEQ multiplex PCR; the TCRdb copy retains only in-frame clones and omits some. The table has around 1,900,000 clones, 80% to 95% seen once.

This clonotype originated in a man aged 18 to 29 in good health. Some clones in this sample may be carry-over from other donors' samples. The chain employs TRBV27 and TRBJ2-7, with 10 bases aligning to TRBD1. Sequencing was done on a sample of naive CD8+ T cells from PBMCs. The CDR3 region has the DNA TGTGCCAGCAGGCTCCGGGACAGGGGTTACGAGCAGTACTTC. Protein sequence: CASRLRDRGYEQYF.